This is a list of T cell receptor beta chains from one sample in a study of blood T cells in healthy people across ages. Each CDR3 protein gets one entry after TCRdb re-called the 5' RACE reads with MiXCR. This sample has a few hundred thousand distinct CDR3 sequences, with 25% to 30% found just once. The material sequenced was blood. The source is a woman between 70 and 85 years old in good health. Each CDR3 is given with its conserved first and last residue. Each record gives: V gene, J gene, D gene, clone size, CDR3 DNA, CDR3 protein. The D gene is left open where the match is weak. Where a row states a size, it is once, few, many or the class of an expanded clone; other rows omit it.

TRBV4-2	TRBJ2-2	NA	few	TGTGCCAGCAGCCCGAATGTGCAGGGGGGCACCGGGGAGCTGTTTTTT	CASSPNVQGGTGELFF
TRBV7-9	TRBJ2-1	NA	few	TGTGCCAGCAGCGCCCCCTCCTACAATGAGCAGTTCTTC	CASSAPSYNEQFF
TRBV10-2	TRBJ2-2	NA	NA	TGCGCCAGCAGAGCCTCGTGGGGGGAGGCCGGGGAGCTGTTTTTT	CASRASWGEAGELFF
TRBV6-6	TRBJ1-1	NA	few	TGTGCCAGCAGTTACTCGAAAGGTGGGGGCAACACTGAAGCTTTCTTT	CASSYSKGGGNTEAFF
TRBV7-2	TRBJ2-7	TRBD1	many	TGTGCCAGCAGCCAGGGGACAGGGGCTCGGGAGCAGTACTTC	CASSQGTGAREQYF
TRBV4-3	TRBJ2-3	TRBD2	NA	TGCGCCAGCAGCCAGTTGACTAGCGCAGATACGCAGTATTTT	CASSQLTSADTQYF
TRBV20-1	TRBJ1-5	NA	few	TGCAGTGCTAGAGTTTGGGGGGCAGGGGAGTCGCCCCAGCATTTT	CSARVWGAGESPQHF
TRBV20-1	TRBJ2-7	NA	NA	TGCAGTGCTGAGCGGACTGCCTACGAGCAGTACTTC	CSAERTAYEQYF
TRBV20-1	TRBJ1-2	NA	NA	TGCAGTGCTAGAGATCCCCTCTTTGACGGCTACACCTTC	CSARDPLFDGYTF
TRBV12-3/TRBV12-4	TRBJ2-1	NA	once	TGTGCCAGCAGTCCGCACAGATTACGGGGTAAGCGGGCCAATGAGCAGTTCTTC	CASSPHRLRGKRANEQFF
TRBV20-1	TRBJ1-5	NA	NA	TGCAGTGCTAGTTTGGCTAGCAATCAGCCCCAGCATTTT	CSASLASNQPQHF
TRBV5-1	TRBJ2-7	TRBD2	NA	TGCGCCAGCAGCTTATACAGCGGGGGGTCCTACGAGCAGTACTTC	CASSLYSGGSYEQYF
TRBV3-1	TRBJ2-1	NA	NA	TGTGCCAGCAGCCAAATGACTGAGCAGTTCTTC	CASSQMTEQFF
TRBV9	TRBJ2-7	NA	NA	TGTGCCAGCAGCGTAGCTGGGACTGGATCCTACGAGCAGTACTTC	CASSVAGTGSYEQYF
TRBV20-1	TRBJ1-5	NA	NA	TGCAGTGCTTCCCCCGGGGGTGATCAGCCCCAGCATTTT	CSASPGGDQPQHF
TRBV20-1	TRBJ1-2	TRBD1	few	TGCAGTGCTAGGGACAGGTCCAACTATGGCTACACCTTC	CSARDRSNYGYTF
TRBV12-3/TRBV12-4	TRBJ2-4	TRBD1	NA	TGTGCCAGCAGTATCGGACAGGGACGGACAAACATTCAGTACTTC	CASSIGQGRTNIQYF
TRBV4-3	TRBJ2-7	TRBD2	NA	TGCGCCAGCAGCCAAGATTCTTATACTAGCGGGGGGGTCGAGCAGTACTTC	CASSQDSYTSGGVEQYF
TRBV15	TRBJ1-1	NA	NA	TGTGCCACCAGCCAAGAAGGTGAAGCTTTCTTT	CATSQEGEAFF
TRBV21-1	TRBJ2-4	NA	NA	TGTGCCAGCAGCAAAGTCCGGAAAGCCAAAAACATTCAGTACTTC	CASSKVRKAKNIQYF
TRBV27	TRBJ2-5	NA	NA	TGTGCCAGCAGTTCAGAGCGTAGCCAAGAGACCCAGTACTTC	CASSSERSQETQYF
TRBV6-2/TRBV6-3	TRBJ2-5	NA	NA	TGTGCCAGCAGGAGAGGGAGAAAAGAGACCCAGTACTTC	CASRRGRKETQYF
TRBV19	TRBJ2-5	TRBD2	NA	TGTGCCAGTGCATCCGGGGGGGGTTTGGAGACCCAGTACTTT	CASASGGGLETQYF
TRBV6-1	TRBJ1-5	TRBD1	NA	TGTGCCAGCAGCCGGGACAGGGCTCTTGGGCAGCCCCAGCATTTT	CASSRDRALGQPQHF
TRBV20-1	TRBJ1-1	NA	NA	TGCAGTGCTACCCCACCGGGGGGGAAGACTTTCTTT	CSATPPGGKTFF
TRBV2	TRBJ2-5	TRBD2	NA	TGTGCCAGCATCCCCAGCGGGGGGGCCCAGGGAGAGACCCAGTACTTC	CASIPSGGAQGETQYF
TRBV5-5	TRBJ2-1	NA	NA	TGTGCCAGCAGCTTTTCGGACTATCCACAAGAGACCCAGTGCTTC	CASSFSDYPQETQCF
TRBV7-2	TRBJ1-3	NA	few	TGTGCCAGCAGCTATAATCAAGTAGCTGGAAACACCATATATTTT	CASSYNQVAGNTIYF
TRBV5-1	TRBJ2-1	NA	NA	TGCGCCAGCAGCCGATCTGGGGTTCTGTATAATGAGCAGTTCTTC	CASSRSGVLYNEQFF
TRBV27	TRBJ2-3	TRBD1	NA	TGTGCCAGCACTTTAAACAGGGGACGAGTTACAGATACGCAGTATTTT	CASTLNRGRVTDTQYF
TRBV4-1	TRBJ2-1	NA	NA	TGCGCCAGCAGCCAAGATGGGACTCGATCTAATGAGCAGTTCTTC	CASSQDGTRSNEQFF
TRBV19	TRBJ2-2	NA	few	TGTGCCAGTAGTCCCACCCAGCTGGGCACCGGGGAGCTGTTTTTT	CASSPTQLGTGELFF
TRBV7-2	TRBJ2-3	TRBD2	NA	TGTGCCAGCAGCACACTTAGCGGGGGGTTCCCAGATACGCAGTATTTT	CASSTLSGGFPDTQYF
TRBV5-1	TRBJ1-1	NA	few	TGCGCCAGCAGCACAGAAACAGGAAACGAAGCTTTCTTT	CASSTETGNEAFF
TRBV6-2/TRBV6-3	TRBJ1-5	NA	few	TGTGCCAGCAGTGCCCCGGGAGGATATCAGCCCCAGCAATTT	CASSAPGGYQPQQF
TRBV12-3/TRBV12-4	TRBJ1-2	NA	NA	TGTGCCAGCAGTCCCTCCAGGGCGATGGGCTACACCTTC	CASSPSRAMGYTF
TRBV7-9	TRBJ1-4	NA	NA	TGTGCCAGCAGCTTAGTGAGCTTAACTAATGAAAAACTGTTTTTT	CASSLVSLTNEKLFF
TRBV6-2/TRBV6-3	TRBJ2-5	NA	many	TGTGCCAGCAGTTATTTGACAGCACAAGAGACCCAGTACTTC	CASSYLTAQETQYF
TRBV20-1	TRBJ1-1	NA	few	TGCAGTGTGCCAGGGGTGGTCACTGAAGCTTTCTTT	CSVPGVVTEAFF
TRBV5-6	TRBJ2-5	NA	NA	TGTGCCAGCAGCTTGCTAGAGAAGCGGGTCCAAGAGACCCAGTACTTC	CASSLLEKRVQETQYF
TRBV11-2	TRBJ2-7	TRBD2	few	TGTGCCAGCAGCTTAAGGTCGGGGAGGTCTAGCGGGGCTTACCACTACGAGCAGTACTTC	CASSLRSGRSSGAYHYEQYF
TRBV4-3	TRBJ1-3	NA	NA	TGCGCCAGCAGCCAACTTGGTGTGAGCTCTGGAAACACCATATATTTT	CASSQLGVSSGNTIYF
TRBV6-5	TRBJ1-1	NA	few	TGTGCCAGCAGAAAGGGACCTGCGAACACTGAAGCTTTCTTT	CASRKGPANTEAFF
TRBV20-1	TRBJ2-1	NA	NA	TGCAGTGCTCCCAACAGAATCTCCCTCAATGAGCAGTTCTTC	CSAPNRISLNEQFF
TRBV5-1	TRBJ2-6	NA	NA	TGCGCCAGCAGCCCGATAACAGGCCCCTCTGGGGCCAACGTCCTGACTTTC	CASSPITGPSGANVLTF
TRBV5-1	TRBJ1-4	NA	few	TGCGCCAGCAGCTCACCGGACAGTGAAAGGGAAAAACTGTTTTTT	CASSSPDSEREKLFF
TRBV10-3	TRBJ2-5	NA	NA	TGTGCCACCACGATGACAGAGATTGAGGCCCAGTACTTC	CATTMTEIEAQYF
TRBV6-6	TRBJ2-3	TRBD2	NA	TGTGCCAGCAGGAGGACTAGCAATGAGGATACGCAGTATTTT	CASRRTSNEDTQYF